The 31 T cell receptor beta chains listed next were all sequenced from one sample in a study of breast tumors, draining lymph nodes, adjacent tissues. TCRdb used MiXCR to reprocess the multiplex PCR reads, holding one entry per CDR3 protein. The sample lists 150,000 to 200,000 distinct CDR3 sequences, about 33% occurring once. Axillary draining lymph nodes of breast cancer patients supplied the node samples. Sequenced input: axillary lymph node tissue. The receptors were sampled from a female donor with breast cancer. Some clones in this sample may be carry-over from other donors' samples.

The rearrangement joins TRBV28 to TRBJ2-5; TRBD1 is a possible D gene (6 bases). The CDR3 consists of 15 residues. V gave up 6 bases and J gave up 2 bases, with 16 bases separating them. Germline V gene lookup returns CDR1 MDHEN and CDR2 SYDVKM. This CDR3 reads CASSLRDTGQETQYF. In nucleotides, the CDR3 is TGTGCCAGCAGCCTCCGGGACACGGGGCAAGAGACCCAGTACTTC.

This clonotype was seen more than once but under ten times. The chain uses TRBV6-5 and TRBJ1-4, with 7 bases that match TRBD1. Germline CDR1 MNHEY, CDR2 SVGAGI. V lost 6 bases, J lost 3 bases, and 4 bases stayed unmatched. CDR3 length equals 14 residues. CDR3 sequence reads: CASSPGGANEKLFF. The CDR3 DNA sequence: TGTGCCAGCAGCCCAGGGGGGGCTAATGAAAAACTGTTTTTT.

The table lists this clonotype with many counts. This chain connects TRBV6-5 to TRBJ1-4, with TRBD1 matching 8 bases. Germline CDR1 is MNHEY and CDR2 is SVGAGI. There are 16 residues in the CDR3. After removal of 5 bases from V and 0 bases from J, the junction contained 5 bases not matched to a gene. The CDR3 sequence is CASSARTGTTNEKLFF. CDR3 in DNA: TGTGCCAGCAGTGCGCGGACAGGGACAACTAATGAAAAACTGTTTTTT.

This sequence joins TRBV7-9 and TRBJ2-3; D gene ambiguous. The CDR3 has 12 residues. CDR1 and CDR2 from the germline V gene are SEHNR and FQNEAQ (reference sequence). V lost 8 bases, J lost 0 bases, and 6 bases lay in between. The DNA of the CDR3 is TGTGCCAGCGCCCGAAGCACAGATACGCAGTATTTT. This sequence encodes CASARSTDTQYF.

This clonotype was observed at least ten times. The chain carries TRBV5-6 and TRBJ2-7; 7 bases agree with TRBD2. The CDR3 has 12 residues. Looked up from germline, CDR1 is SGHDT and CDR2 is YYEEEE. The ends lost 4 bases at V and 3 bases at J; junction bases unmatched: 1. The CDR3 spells CASSGGDYEQYF. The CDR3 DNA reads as TGTGCCAGCAGCGGGGGGGACTACGAGCAGTACTTC. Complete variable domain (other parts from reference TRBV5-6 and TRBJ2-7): DAGVTQSPTHLIKTRGQQVTLRCSPKSGHDTVSWYQQALGQGPQFIFQYYEEEERQRGNFPDRFSGHQFPNYSSELNVNALLLGDSALYLCASSGGDYEQYFGPGTRLTVT.

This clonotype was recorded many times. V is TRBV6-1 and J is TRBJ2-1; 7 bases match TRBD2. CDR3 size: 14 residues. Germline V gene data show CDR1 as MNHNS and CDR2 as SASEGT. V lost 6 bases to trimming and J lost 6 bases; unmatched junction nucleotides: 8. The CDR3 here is CASRQGLVRNEQFF. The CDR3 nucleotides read TGTGCCAGCAGGCAAGGACTAGTACGCAATGAGCAGTTCTTC.

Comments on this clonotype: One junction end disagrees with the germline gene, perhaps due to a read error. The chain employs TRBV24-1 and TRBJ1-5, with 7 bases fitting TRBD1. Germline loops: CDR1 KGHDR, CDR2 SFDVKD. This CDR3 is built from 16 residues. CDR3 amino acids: CTTSDPRQGKDQPQHF. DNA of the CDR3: TGTACCACCAGTGATCCGCGACAGGGAAAGGATCAGCCCCAGCATTTT.

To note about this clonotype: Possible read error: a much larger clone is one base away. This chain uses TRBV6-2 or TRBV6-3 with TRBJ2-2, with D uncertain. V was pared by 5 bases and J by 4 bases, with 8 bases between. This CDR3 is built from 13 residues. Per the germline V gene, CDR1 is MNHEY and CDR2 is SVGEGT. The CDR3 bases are TGTGCCAGCAGTCACTTCGGCACCGGGGAGCTGTTTTTT. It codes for CASSHFGTGELFF.

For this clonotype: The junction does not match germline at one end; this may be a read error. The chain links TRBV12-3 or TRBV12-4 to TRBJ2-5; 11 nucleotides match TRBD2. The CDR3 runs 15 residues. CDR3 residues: CASSRTSGRRESQYF. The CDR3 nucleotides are TGTGCCAGCAGCCGTACTAGCGGGAGAAGAGAGTCCCAGTACTTC.

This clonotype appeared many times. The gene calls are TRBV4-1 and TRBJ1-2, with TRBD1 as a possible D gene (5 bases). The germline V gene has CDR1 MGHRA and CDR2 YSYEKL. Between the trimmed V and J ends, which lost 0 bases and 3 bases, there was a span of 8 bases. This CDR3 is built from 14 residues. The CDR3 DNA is TGCGCCAGCAGCCAAGAAGGACACTACTATGGCTACACCTTC. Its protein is CASSQEGHYYGYTF.

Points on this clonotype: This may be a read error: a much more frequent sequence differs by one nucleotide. The CDR3 region is CASSPRGNTDTQYF. The CDR3 DNA sequence: TGTGCCAGCAGTCCCCGTGGAAACACAGATACGCAGTATTTT. The chain combines TRBV6-2 or TRBV6-3 with TRBJ2-3; the D is unclear. This CDR3 has 14 residues. CDR1 and CDR2 (germline): MNHEY, SVGEGT. Deletions cut 5 bases from V and 2 bases from J, with 11 bases between.

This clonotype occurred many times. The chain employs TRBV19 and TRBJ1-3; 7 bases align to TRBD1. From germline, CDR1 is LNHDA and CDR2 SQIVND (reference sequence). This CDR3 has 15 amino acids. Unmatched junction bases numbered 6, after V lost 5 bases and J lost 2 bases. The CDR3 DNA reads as TGTGCCAGTAGTCGAGGGGGCTCGACTGGAAACACCATATATTTT. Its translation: CASSRGGSTGNTIYF. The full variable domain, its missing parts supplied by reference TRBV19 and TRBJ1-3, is DGGITQSPKYLFRKEGQNVTLSCEQNLNHDAMYWYRQDPGQGLRLIYYSQIVNDFQKGDIAEGYSVSREKKESFPLTVTSAQKNPTAFYLCASSRGGSTGNTIYFGEGSWLTVV.

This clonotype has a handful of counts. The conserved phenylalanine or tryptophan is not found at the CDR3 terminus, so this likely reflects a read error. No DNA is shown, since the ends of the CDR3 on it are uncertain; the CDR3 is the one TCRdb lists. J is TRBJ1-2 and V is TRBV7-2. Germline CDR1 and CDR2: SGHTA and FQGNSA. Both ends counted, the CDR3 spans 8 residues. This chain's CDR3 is CASSLEFL.

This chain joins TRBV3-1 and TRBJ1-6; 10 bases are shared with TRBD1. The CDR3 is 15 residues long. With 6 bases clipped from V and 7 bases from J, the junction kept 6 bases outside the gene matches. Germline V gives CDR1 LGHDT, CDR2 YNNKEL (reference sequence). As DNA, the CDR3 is TGTGCCAGCAGTATGACAGGGGGCTACAATTCACCCCTCCACTTT. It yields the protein CASSMTGGYNSPLHF.

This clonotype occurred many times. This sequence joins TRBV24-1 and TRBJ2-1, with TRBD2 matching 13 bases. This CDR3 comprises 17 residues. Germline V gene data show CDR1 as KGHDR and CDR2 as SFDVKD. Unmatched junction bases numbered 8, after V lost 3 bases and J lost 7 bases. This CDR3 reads CATSDTSGLAGENEQFF. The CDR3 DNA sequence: TGTGCCACCAGTGATACCTCCGGACTAGCGGGAGAAAATGAGCAGTTCTTC.

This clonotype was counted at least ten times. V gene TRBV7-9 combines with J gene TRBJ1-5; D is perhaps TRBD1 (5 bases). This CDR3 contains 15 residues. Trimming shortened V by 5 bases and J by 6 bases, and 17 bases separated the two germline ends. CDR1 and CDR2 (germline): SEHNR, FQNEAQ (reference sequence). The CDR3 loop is CASSPGHEVGQPQHF. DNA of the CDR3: TGTGCCAGCAGCCCTGGACATGAGGTCGGTCAGCCCCAGCATTTT.

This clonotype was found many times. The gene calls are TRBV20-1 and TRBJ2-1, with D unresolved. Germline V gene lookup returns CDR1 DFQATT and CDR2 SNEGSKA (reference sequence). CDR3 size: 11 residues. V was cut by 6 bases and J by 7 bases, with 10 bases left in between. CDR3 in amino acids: CSAWKDNEQFF. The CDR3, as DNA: TGCAGTGCCTGGAAGGATAATGAGCAGTTCTTC.

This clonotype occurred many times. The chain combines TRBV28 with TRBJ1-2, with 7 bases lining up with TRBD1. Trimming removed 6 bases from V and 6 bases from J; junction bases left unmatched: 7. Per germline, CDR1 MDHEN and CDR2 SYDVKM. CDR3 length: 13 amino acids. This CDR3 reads CASRLQGRHGYTF. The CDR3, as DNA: TGTGCCAGCAGACTACAGGGGCGACATGGCTACACCTTC.

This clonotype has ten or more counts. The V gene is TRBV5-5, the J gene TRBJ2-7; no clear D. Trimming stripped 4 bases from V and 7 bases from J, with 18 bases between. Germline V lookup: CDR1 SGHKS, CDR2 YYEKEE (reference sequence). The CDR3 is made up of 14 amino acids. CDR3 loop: CASSRRASEREQYF. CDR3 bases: TGTGCCAGCAGCCGTCGGGCATCTGAGAGGGAGCAGTACTTC.

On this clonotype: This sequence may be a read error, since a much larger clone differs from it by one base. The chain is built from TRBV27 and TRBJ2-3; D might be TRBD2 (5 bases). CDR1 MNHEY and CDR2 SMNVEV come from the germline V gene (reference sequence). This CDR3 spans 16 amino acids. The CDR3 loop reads CASSPELGSSTDTQCF. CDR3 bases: TGTGCCAGCAGTCCCGAGTTGGGGTCTAGCACAGATACGCAGTGTTTT.

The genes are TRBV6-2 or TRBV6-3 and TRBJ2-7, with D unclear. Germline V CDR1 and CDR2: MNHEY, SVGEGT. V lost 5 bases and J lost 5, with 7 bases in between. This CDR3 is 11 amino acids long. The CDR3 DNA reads TGTGCCAGCAGTCACCCCAACGAGCAGTACTTC. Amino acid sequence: CASSHPNEQYF.

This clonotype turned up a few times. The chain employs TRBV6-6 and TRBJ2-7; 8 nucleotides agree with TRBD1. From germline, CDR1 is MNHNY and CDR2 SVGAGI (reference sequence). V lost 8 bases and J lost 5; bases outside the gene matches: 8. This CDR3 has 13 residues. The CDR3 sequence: CASVDRVLDEQYF. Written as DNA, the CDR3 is TGTGCCAGCGTGGACAGGGTTTTGGACGAGCAGTACTTC.

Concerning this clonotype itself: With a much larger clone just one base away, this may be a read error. The CDR3 here is CASSLGGTGQETQHF. CDR3 coding DNA: TGTGCCAGCAGCTTGGGAGGGACAGGACAAGAGACCCAGCACTTC. The rearrangement joins TRBV7-9 to TRBJ2-5; tentatively, D is TRBD1 (8 bases). This CDR3 contains 15 residues. The germline gives CDR1 SEHNR, CDR2 FQNEAQ (reference sequence). The full variable domain, completed using reference TRBV7-9 and TRBJ2-5, is DTGVSQNPRHKITKRGQNVTFRCDPISEHNRLYWYRQTLGQGPEFLTYFQNEAQLEKSRLLSDRFSAERPKGSFSTLEIQRTEQGDSAMYLCASSLGGTGQETQHFGPGTRLLVL.

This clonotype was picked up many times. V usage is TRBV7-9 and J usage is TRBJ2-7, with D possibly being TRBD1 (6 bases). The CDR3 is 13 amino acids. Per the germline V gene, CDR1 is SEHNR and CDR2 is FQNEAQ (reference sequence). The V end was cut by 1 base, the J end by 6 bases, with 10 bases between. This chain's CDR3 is CASSLEQGSEQYF. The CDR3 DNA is TGTGCCAGCAGCTTAGAGCAGGGGAGCGAGCAGTACTTC. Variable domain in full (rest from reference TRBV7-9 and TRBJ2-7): DTGVSQNPRHKITKRGQNVTFRCDPISEHNRLYWYRQTLGQGPEFLTYFQNEAQLEKSRLLSDRFSAERPKGSFSTLEIQRTEQGDSAMYLCASSLEQGSEQYFGPGTRLTVT.

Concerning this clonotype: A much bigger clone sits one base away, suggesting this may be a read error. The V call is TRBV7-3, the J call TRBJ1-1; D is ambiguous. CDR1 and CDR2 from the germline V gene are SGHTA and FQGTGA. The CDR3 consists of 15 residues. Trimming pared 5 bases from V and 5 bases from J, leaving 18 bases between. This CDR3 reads CASSVEYSGRTEAFF. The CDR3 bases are TGTGCCAGCAGCGTAGAGTACAGCGGAAGGACTGAAGCTTTCTTT.

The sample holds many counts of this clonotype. In DNA, the CDR3 is TGTGCCACCAGTGGCGTGGACACCTACCAAGAGACCCAGTACTTC. It encodes CATSGVDTYQETQYF. V gene TRBV24-1 combines with J gene TRBJ2-5; weak D call: TRBD1 (5 bases). The CDR3 is 15 residues long. Germline V gives CDR1 KGHDR, CDR2 SFDVKD. Deletions cut 5 bases from V and 0 bases from J, with 12 bases between.

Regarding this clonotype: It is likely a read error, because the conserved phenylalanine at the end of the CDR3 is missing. The DNA for the CDR3 is TGCAGTGCTAGGAGCGGTCTCGGGAGAACCACCATATATCTT. It specifies CSARSGLGRTTIYL. The chain recombines TRBV20-1 with TRBJ1-3, with D uncertain. The CDR3 consists of 14 residues. Looked up from germline, CDR1 is DFQATT and CDR2 is SNEGSKA (reference sequence). Between the trimmed V and J ends, which lost 3 bases and 9 bases, there was a span of 18 bases.

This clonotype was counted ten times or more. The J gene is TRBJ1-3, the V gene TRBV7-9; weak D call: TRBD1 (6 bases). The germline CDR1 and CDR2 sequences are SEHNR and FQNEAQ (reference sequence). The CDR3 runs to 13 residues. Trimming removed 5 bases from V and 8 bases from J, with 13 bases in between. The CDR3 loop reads CASSPGTRDTIYF. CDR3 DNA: TGTGCCAGCAGCCCTGGGACAAGGGACACCATATATTTT.

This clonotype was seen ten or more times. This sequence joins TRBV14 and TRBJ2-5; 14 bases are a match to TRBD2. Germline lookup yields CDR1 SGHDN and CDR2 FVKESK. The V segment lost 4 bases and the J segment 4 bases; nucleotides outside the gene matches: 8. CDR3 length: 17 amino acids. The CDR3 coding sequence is TGTGCCAGCAGCCCTCTAATGGGGACTAGCGGGAGAGAGACCCAGTACTTC. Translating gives CASSPLMGTSGRETQYF.

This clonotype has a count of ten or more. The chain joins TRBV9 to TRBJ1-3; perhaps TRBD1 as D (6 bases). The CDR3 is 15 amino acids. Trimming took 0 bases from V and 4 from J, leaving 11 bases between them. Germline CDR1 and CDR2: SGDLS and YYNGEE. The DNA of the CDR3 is TGTGCCAGCAGCGTAGCTGCACAGGGAGGAAACACCATATATTTT. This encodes CASSVAAQGGNTIYF. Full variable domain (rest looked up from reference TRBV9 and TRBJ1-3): DSGVTQTPKHLITATGQRVTLRCSPRSGDLSVYWYQQSLDQGLQFLIQYYNGEERAKGNILERFSAQQFPDLHSELNLSSLELGDSALYFCASSVAAQGGNTIYFGEGSWLTVV.

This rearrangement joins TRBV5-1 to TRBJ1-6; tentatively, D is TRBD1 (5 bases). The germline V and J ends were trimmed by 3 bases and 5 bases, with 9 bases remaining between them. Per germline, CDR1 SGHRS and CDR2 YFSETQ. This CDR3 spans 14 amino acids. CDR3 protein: CASSSVRDNSPLHF. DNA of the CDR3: TGCGCCAGCAGCTCCGTCAGGGATAATTCACCCCTCCACTTT.